Shown below are 17 T cell receptor beta chains from a single sample sequenced in a study of T cells in localized non-small cell lung cancer. Method: immunoSEQ multiplex PCR; TCRdb's copy keeps in-frame clones and lacks some. The table lists approximately 150,000 clones, more than 80% of them singletons. Sequenced material: peripheral blood, taken before any cancer treatment. These receptors all come from a female donor older than 55 with stage I lung adenocarcinoma.

This clone was found once. The chain links TRBV5-6 to TRBJ2-7, with 10 bases that match TRBD1. Germline V gives CDR1 SGHDT, CDR2 YYEEEE. Unmatched junction bases numbered 8, after V lost 4 bases and J lost 4 bases. The CDR3 runs 15 residues. The CDR3 DNA reads as TGTGCCAGCAGCCCCGGGACAGGGGAACTATACGAGCAGTACTTC. Its translation is CASSPGTGELYEQYF.

The chain uses TRBV6-5 and TRBJ1-2; perhaps TRBD1 as D (6 bases). The CDR3 runs to 15 residues. V lost 6 bases and J lost 6, with 20 bases in between. The V gene's germline CDR1 is MNHEY and CDR2 SVGAGI. CDR3 region: CASSSRPGGWDGYTF. The CDR3 DNA is TGTGCCAGCAGCTCCCGCCCCGGGGGCTGGGATGGCTACACCTTC.

V and J are TRBV29-1 and TRBJ2-1; D possibly corresponds to TRBD2 (6 bases). Deletions cut 1 base from V and 2 bases from J, with 9 bases between. This CDR3 region has 14 residues. Germline values: CDR1 SQVTM, CDR2 ANQGSEA. CDR3 nucleotides: TGCAGCGTTGAAGGGGGGGAGGCCTACAATGAGCAGTTCTTC. Translating gives CSVEGGEAYNEQFF.

This sequence joins TRBV6-5 and TRBJ1-3; no clear D. V gave up 0 bases and J gave up 4 bases, with 10 bases separating them. This CDR3 region has 15 residues. Germline CDR1 reads MNHEY; CDR2 reads SVGAGI. CDR3 sequence reads: CASSYSMQRGNTIYF. CDR3 DNA: TGTGCCAGCAGTTACTCGATGCAGCGCGGAAACACCATATATTTT.

J is TRBJ2-7 and V is TRBV7-9; 10 nucleotides line up with TRBD2. The CDR3 sequence is 16 residues long. Germline CDR1 reads SEHNR; CDR2 reads FQNEAQ (reference sequence). J gave up 0 bases and V 4 bases, and 6 bases lay outside the gene matches. In DNA form, the CDR3 reads TGTGCCAGCAGCTCATCTAGCGGGAGTGGCTCCTACGAGCAGTACTTC. It yields the protein CASSSSSGSGSYEQYF. The full variable domain, rest sourced from reference TRBV7-9 and TRBJ2-7, is DTGVSQNPRHKITKRGQNVTFRCDPISEHNRLYWYRQTLGQGPEFLTYFQNEAQLEKSRLLSDRFSAERPKGSFSTLEIQRTEQGDSAMYLCASSSSSGSGSYEQYFGPGTRLTVT.

In its sample, this clone was seen once. The gene calls are TRBV4-1 and TRBJ2-5, with 9 bases identical to TRBD1. The germline gives CDR1 MGHRA, CDR2 YSYEKL. With V trimmed by 3 bases and J by 6 bases, 8 bases remained unmatched. This CDR3 is 15 amino acids long. In nucleotides, the CDR3 is TGCGCCAGCAGCCACCTACAGGGGGCGCAGAAGACCCAGTACTTC. It codes for CASSHLQGAQKTQYF.

V gene TRBV7-9 combines with J gene TRBJ2-5, with 10 bases matching TRBD2. Germline trimming cut 3 bases from V and 3 bases from J; bases unmatched to any gene: 4. This CDR3 is built from 15 residues. Germline CDR1 is SEHNR and CDR2 is FQNEAQ (reference sequence). CDR3 region: CASSLSGREKETQYF. CDR3 in DNA: TGTGCCAGCAGCTTGAGCGGGAGGGAGAAAGAGACCCAGTACTTC.

Points on this clone: Its ends do not fully match the called genes, so a read error is possible. V and J are TRBV7-7 and TRBJ2-2, with a tentative D call TRBD2 (5 bases). The CDR3 covers 17 residues. CDR1 is SSHAT, CDR2 FNYEAQ, per germline (reference sequence). This CDR3 is CASSPLTGNPNTGELFF. The CDR3 DNA reads as TGTGCTAGCAGCCCCCTAACGGGAAATCCAAACACCGGGGAGCTGTTTTTT.

This clone was recorded only once. The chain links TRBV6-6 to TRBJ2-7; 8 bases fit TRBD2. This CDR3 has 15 amino acids. With V trimmed by 5 bases and J by 0 bases, 6 bases remained unmatched. Looked up from germline, CDR1 is MNHNY and CDR2 is SVGAGI (reference sequence). In nucleotides, the CDR3 is TGTGCCAGCAGTGTAGCGGGAACCCACTCCTACGAGCAGTACTTC. Translation gives CASSVAGTHSYEQYF.

The V gene is TRBV7-9, the J gene TRBJ2-2; TRBD2 agrees at 12 bases. V was pared by 5 bases and J by 1 base, with 2 bases of the junction left unmatched. Per the germline V gene, CDR1 is SEHNR and CDR2 is FQNEAQ (reference sequence). CDR3 length: 16 amino acids. CDR3 in DNA: TGTGCCAGCAGCAAACTAGCGGGAGGGAACACCGGGGAGCTGTTTTTT. Protein product: CASSKLAGGNTGELFF.

Only a few counts were recorded for this clone. The chain employs TRBV7-2 and TRBJ2-7; 7 bases line up with TRBD1. The V gene end was trimmed by 1 base and the J gene end by 6 bases; junction bases not matched to a gene: 6. The CDR3 extends over 14 amino acids. Germline V CDR1 and CDR2: SGHTA, FQGNSA. The chain's CDR3 is CASSLGTTGSEQYF. CDR3 in DNA: TGTGCCAGCAGCTTAGGGACGACAGGGAGCGAGCAGTACTTC.

The chain employs TRBV14 and TRBJ2-5; D remains ambiguous. The germline V gene has CDR1 SGHDN and CDR2 FVKESK. Trimming shortened V by 0 bases and J by 5 bases, and 10 bases separated the two germline ends. The CDR3 spans 14 residues. CDR3 DNA: TGTGCCAGCAGCCAAGAATGGGTTAGCGAGACCCAGTACTTC. Its translation: CASSQEWVSETQYF.

The V and J genes are TRBV5-1 and TRBJ2-7, with D tentatively TRBD2 (5 bases). V was shortened by 4 bases and J by 5 bases, with 10 bases between the two germline ends. The CDR3 spans 12 residues. Germline V gene data show CDR1 as SGHRS and CDR2 as YFSETQ. This CDR3 reads CASSRGPNEQYF. In DNA, the CDR3 is TGCGCCAGCAGCCGCGGGCCCAACGAGCAGTACTTC.

This chain connects TRBV6-1 to TRBJ1-4, with TRBD1 as a possible D gene (6 bases). The ends were cut back, 7 bases at V and 7 bases at J, with 13 bases in the middle. CDR3 length: 13 residues. Germline CDR1 and CDR2: MNHNS and SASEGT. As DNA, the CDR3 is TGTGCCAGCATAGGGGGGCTCGGTGAAAAACTGTTTTTT. It translates to CASIGGLGEKLFF.

This rearrangement joins TRBV29-1 to TRBJ1-1; 12 positions match TRBD1. Germline CDR1 and CDR2: SQVTM and ANQGSEA. V gave up 3 bases and J gave up 8 bases; unmatched junction bases: 7. The CDR3 totals 14 residues. The CDR3 sequence is CSVEGDRGPSEAFF. The DNA for the CDR3 is TGCAGCGTTGAGGGGGACAGGGGGCCCTCGGAAGCTTTCTTT.

The V and J genes are TRBV25-1 and TRBJ1-6; TRBD1 might be the D (5 bases). This CDR3 has 14 residues. CDR1 is MGHDK, CDR2 SYGVNS, per germline. V was cut by 4 bases and J by 7 bases, with 11 bases left in between. CDR3 coding DNA: TGTGCCAGCAGTGCCCAGACAGCCAATTCACCCCTCCACTTT. Its protein product is CASSAQTANSPLHF.

This rearrangement joins TRBV21-1 to TRBJ1-1. TRBV21-1 is recorded as a pseudogene. The CDR3 is made up of 17 amino acids. For the CDR3, the DNA is TGTGCCAGCAGCAAAAGGGAGGGACTGCTGAATAACACTGAAGCTTTCTTT. Its protein product is CASSKREGLLNNTEAFF.